This is a list of T cell receptor beta chains from one sample in a study of Graves' ophthalmopathy and Graves' hyperthyroidism. One entry per CDR3 protein, called by TCRdb with MiXCR from the multiplex PCR reads. The data contain 210,000 or so distinct CDR3 sequences, over 25% of them singletons. The sequenced material came from peripheral blood. Source of these receptors: a middle-aged man with Graves' ophthalmopathy. CDR3s include the opening cysteine and the closing phenylalanine or tryptophan. Fields, in order: J gene, clone size, CDR3 length, D gene, V gene, CDR3 protein, CDR3 DNA. The D gene is left open where the match is weak. The size of a clone is reported for some rows only, either as once, few or many, or as a class for expanded clones.

TRBJ1-5	many	12	NA	TRBV28	CASSSRHLPQHF	TGTGCCAGCAGTTCCCGACATTTGCCCCAGCATTTT
TRBJ1-5	NA	13	NA	TRBV20-1	CSSPGEGPQPQHF	TGCAGTTCACCTGGAGAAGGGCCCCAGCCCCAGCATTTT
TRBJ1-2	NA	13	NA	TRBV6-1	CASSPEPNYGYTF	TGTGCCAGCAGCCCCGAGCCCAACTATGGCTACACCTTC
TRBJ2-7	many	15	NA	TRBV10-3	CAISESKGYRDEQYF	TGTGCCATCAGTGAGTCGAAGGGCTACCGAGACGAGCAGTACTTC
TRBJ1-3	many	17	NA	TRBV16	CASSQAPQSYSGNTIYF	TGTGCCAGCAGCCAAGCCCCCCAGAGTTACTCTGGAAACACCATATATTTT
TRBJ1-2	NA	13	NA	TRBV6-2/TRBV6-3	CASSHLGEIGYTF	TGTGCCAGCAGTCACCTTGGGGAAATTGGCTACACCTTC
TRBJ1-2	NA	15	TRBD1	TRBV28	CASSLPGGGFLGYTF	TGTGCCAGCAGTTTACCAGGGGGCGGATTTTTAGGCTACACCTTC
TRBJ1-1	many	14	TRBD1	TRBV28	CASSLFDRATEAFF	TGTGCCAGCAGTTTATTCGACAGGGCCACTGAAGCTTTCTTT
TRBJ1-2	NA	14	TRBD1	TRBV29-1	CSVDTTGGGYGYTF	TGCAGCGTTGATACTACAGGGGGTGGCTATGGCTACACCTTC
TRBJ2-5	NA	12	NA	TRBV29-1	CSFFSGQETQYF	TGCAGCTTTTTTAGCGGACAGGAGACCCAGTACTTC
TRBJ2-7	many	12	NA	TRBV29-1	CSVEGSFYEQYF	TGCAGCGTTGAAGGTAGTTTCTACGAGCAGTACTTC
TRBJ1-5	many	15	NA	TRBV27	CASSLEGGGWQPQHF	TGTGCCAGCAGTTTAGAGGGGGGGGGTTGGCAGCCCCAGCATTTT
TRBJ2-5	many	23	TRBD2	TRBV7-8	CASSLLTEGGASGSNVPVETRYF	TGTGCCAGCAGCTTATTAACGGAAGGGGGGGCTAGCGGGAGTAACGTCCCTGTGGAGACCCGGTACTTC
TRBJ1-2	few	15	NA	TRBV28	CASSLAPQGSYGYTF	TGTGCCAGCAGTTTGGCCCCACAGGGTTCATATGGCTACACCTTC
TRBJ2-2	many	16	TRBD1	TRBV6-2/TRBV6-3	CASNQRGTGVTGELFF	TGTGCCAGCAACCAAAGGGGGACAGGGGTAACCGGGGAGCTGTTTTTT
TRBJ1-1	many	13	NA	TRBV6-5	CASSWPGNTEAFF	TGTGCCAGCAGTTGGCCAGGGAACACTGAAGCTTTCTTT
TRBJ2-7	NA	15	TRBD1	TRBV6-1	CASSEVEAGGSEQYF	TGTGCCAGCAGTGAAGTTGAGGCAGGGGGTTCCGAGCAGTACTTC
TRBJ1-1	many	13	TRBD1	TRBV6-2/TRBV6-3	CASGTGSVTEAFF	TGTGCCAGTGGGACAGGGAGTGTAACTGAAGCTTTCTTT
TRBJ1-1	many	14	NA	TRBV6-5	CASSWRQAHTEAFF	TGTGCCAGCAGTTGGAGACAGGCTCACACTGAAGCTTTCTTT
TRBJ2-7	many	15	TRBD1	TRBV6-5	CASRGGGTGSVEQYF	TGTGCCAGCAGGGGGGGGGGGACAGGGTCCGTCGAGCAGTACTTC
TRBJ2-7	many	15	NA	TRBV3-1	CASSQEHAGDYEQYF	TGTGCCAGCAGCCAAGAGCACGCAGGGGACTACGAGCAGTACTTC
TRBJ2-7	many	13	NA	TRBV6-1	CASTNRDSYEQYF	TGTGCCAGCACCAACAGGGACTCCTACGAGCAGTACTTC
TRBJ2-7	many	13	TRBD1	TRBV11-2	CASSRDRRYEQYF	TGTGCCAGCAGCCGGGACAGGCGATACGAGCAGTACTTC
TRBJ2-4	many	13	TRBD2	TRBV27	CAAGSGIFDIQYF	TGTGCCGCGGGTAGCGGGATATTCGACATTCAGTACTTC
TRBJ2-5	few	12	NA	TRBV24-1	CATSDFRETQYF	TGTGCCACCAGTGATTTTAGAGAGACCCAGTACTTC
TRBJ1-6	NA	13	TRBD1	TRBV30	CAWSATGDQLLHF	TGTGCCTGGAGCGCGACAGGGGACCAACTCCTCCACTTT